What follows are 18 T cell receptor beta chains derived from one specimen sequenced in a study of sequential checkpoint blockade in melanoma. The method was immunoSEQ multiplex PCR; TCRdb's version includes in-frame clones alone and lacks a portion of them. The data contain more than 20,000 clones, 82% of them singletons. Treatment reported: randomized to nivolumab then ipilimumab (arm A) or the reverse (arm B). This material consisted of CD8+ T cells sorted from blood (inferred from file names), taken from a patient given nivolumab and ipilimumab in sequence. The receptors were gathered from a human donor with melanoma.

As for this clone: A read error is likely, as this CDR3 ends without the conserved phenylalanine or tryptophan. The J gene is TRBJ1-2, the V gene TRBV5-6, with D perhaps TRBD1 (6 bases). This CDR3 is built from 15 residues. The germline V and J ends were trimmed by 4 bases and 3 bases, with 16 bases remaining between them. Germline CDR1 SGHDT, CDR2 YYEEEE. CDR3 bases: TGTGCCAGCAGCCGACGGACAGTGCCCCACTATGGCTACACCTCC. It codes for CASSRRTVPHYGYTS.

The J gene is TRBJ1-2, the V gene TRBV7-2; 9 nucleotides align to TRBD1. From germline, CDR1 is SGHTA and CDR2 FQGNSA. J gave up 4 bases and V 5 bases, and 5 bases lay outside the gene matches. The CDR3 runs 14 residues. DNA of the CDR3: TGTGCCAGCAGCATACAGGGGGCCCCCTATGGCTACACCTTC. Its translation is CASSIQGAPYGYTF.

This clone was seen a handful of times. The chain joins TRBV6-1 to TRBJ2-7, with a possible D match to TRBD1 (6 bases). The germline gives CDR1 MNHNS, CDR2 SASEGT. V was clipped by 6 bases and J by 7 bases, with 10 bases between them. This CDR3 is built from 11 residues. CDR3 sequence (DNA): TGTGCCAGCAGATCCGGACAGGAGCAGTACTTC. This sequence encodes CASRSGQEQYF.

This rearrangement joins TRBV2 to TRBJ1-2; D gene uncertain. Looked up from germline, CDR1 is SNHLY and CDR2 is FYNNEI. V was pared by 3 bases and J by 8 bases, with 13 bases between. The CDR3 runs to 13 residues. DNA for the CDR3: TGTGCCAGCAGTGACCCCTTGAGTTGGGGCTACACCTTC. It specifies CASSDPLSWGYTF.

The gene calls are TRBV28 and TRBJ1-5; D may be TRBD1 (6 bases). V was shortened by 6 bases and J by 0 bases, with 15 bases between the two germline ends. The CDR3 length is 16 residues. CDR1 is MDHEN and CDR2 is SYDVKM in the germline V gene. The CDR3 DNA sequence: TGTGCCAGCAGCTTGGCAGGCAGGGGTAGCAATCAGCCCCAGCATTTT. As protein: CASSLAGRGSNQPQHF.

The chain carries TRBV7-8 and TRBJ2-1; 16 bases are a match to TRBD2. V trimming: 6 bases; J trimming: 9 bases; junction bases outside the gene matches: 8. CDR3 length: 16 residues. CDR1 is SGHVS, CDR2 FQNEAQ, per germline. CDR3 loop: CASSSGGLAGGGEQFF. As DNA, the CDR3 is TGTGCCAGCAGTTCAGGGGGACTAGCGGGAGGGGGTGAGCAGTTCTTC.

The V gene is TRBV4-2, the J gene TRBJ2-1; 7 positions match TRBD1. The V gene end was trimmed by 4 bases and the J gene end by 7 bases; junction bases not matched to a gene: 13. The CDR3 loop spans 16 amino acids. Germline CDR1 LGHNA, CDR2 YNFKEQ. CDR3 nucleotide sequence: TGTGCCAGCAGCCGCGAGGCGAGGGCCAGGGGGAATGAGCAGTTCTTC. Protein product: CASSREARARGNEQFF.

This sequence joins TRBV6-6 and TRBJ2-7; weak D call: TRBD1 (6 bases). The V gene lost 0 bases and the J gene lost 3 bases, with 9 bases spanning the gap. The germline V gene encodes CDR1 MNHNY and CDR2 SVGAGI (reference sequence). The CDR3 contains 14 residues. CDR3: CASSYSRDNYEQYF. The CDR3 region has the DNA TGTGCCAGCAGTTACTCGAGGGACAACTACGAGCAGTACTTC.

The rearrangement joins TRBV28 to TRBJ2-7; no clear D gene. Germline values: CDR1 MDHEN, CDR2 SYDVKM. Trimming removed 4 bases from V and 3 bases from J, with 10 bases in between. The CDR3 is made up of 13 amino acids. In nucleotides, the CDR3 is TGTGCCAGCAGTTCGAACAGTCGCTACGAGCAGTACTTC. This translates into CASSSNSRYEQYF.

The V gene is TRBV7-2, the J gene TRBJ1-1; D perhaps matches TRBD1 (6 bases). The CDR3 sequence is 15 residues long. CDR1 SGHTA and CDR2 FQGNSA come from the germline V gene. The V gene lost 1 base and the J gene lost 5 bases, with 14 bases spanning the gap. CDR3 sequence reads: CASSLVQGLETEAFF. DNA of the CDR3: TGTGCCAGCAGCTTAGTCCAGGGGCTAGAGACTGAAGCTTTCTTT. Supplemented by reference TRBV7-2 and TRBJ1-1, the full variable domain reads GAGVSQSPSNKVTEKGKDVELRCDPISGHTALYWYRQSLGQGLEFLIYFQGNSAPDKSGLPSDRFSAERTGGSVSTLTIQRTQQEDSAVYLCASSLVQGLETEAFFGQGTRLTVV.

V usage is TRBV5-4 and J usage is TRBJ2-3; 15 bases are shared with TRBD2. The germline V gene encodes CDR1 SGHNT and CDR2 YYREEE (reference sequence). J was trimmed by 0 bases and V by 1 base; bases with no gene match: 9. The CDR3 covers 20 residues. The CDR3 DNA sequence: TGTGCCAGCAGCTTGAAGAGGGGACTAGCGGGAGGCCCTAGCACAGATACGCAGTATTTT. Amino acid sequence: CASSLKRGLAGGPSTDTQYF. Based on the CDR3 plus reference TRBV5-4 and TRBJ2-3, the full variable domain is ETGVTQSPTHLIKTRGQQVTLRCSSQSGHNTVSWYQQALGQGPQFIFQYYREEENGRGNFPPRFSGLQFPNYSSELNVNALELDDSALYLCASSLKRGLAGGPSTDTQYFGPGTRLTVL.

V and J are TRBV30 and TRBJ1-5; 7 bases line up with TRBD1. The CDR3 runs 20 residues. V was pared by 1 base and J by 5 bases, with 23 bases of the junction left unmatched. Germline V CDR1 and CDR2: GTSNPN, SVGIG (reference sequence). DNA of the CDR3: TGTGCCTGGAGTGGTACCCCTCGAGGGACAGAATTACAATGGCATCAGCCCCAGCATTTT. Translating it yields CAWSGTPRGTELQWHQPQHF.

The rearrangement joins TRBV30 to TRBJ2-1, with 9 bases lining up with TRBD2. Germline values: CDR1 GTSNPN, CDR2 SVGIG (reference sequence). V lost 4 bases, J lost 8 bases, and 6 bases stayed unmatched. CDR3 length: 13 amino acids. This CDR3 is CAWKISGSHEQFF. The CDR3 bases are TGTGCCTGGAAGATTAGCGGGAGCCATGAGCAGTTCTTC.

The chain couples TRBV29-1 to TRBJ2-5; 11 bases fit TRBD2. Germline CDR1 SQVTM, CDR2 ANQGSEA. The junction had 12 bases not matched to a gene; V was cut back by 7 bases and J by 2 bases. CDR3 length: 16 amino acids. CDR3 nucleotides: TGCAGCGGTCTTGGTGGACTAGCGGGTTATCAAGAGACCCAGTACTTC. Its translation: CSGLGGLAGYQETQYF.

The rearrangement joins TRBV4-3 to TRBJ1-1, with 9 bases lining up with TRBD1. The CDR3 has 17 residues. CDR1 LGHNA and CDR2 YSLEER come from the germline V gene. Unmatched junction bases numbered 7, after V lost 1 base and J lost 1 base. The CDR3 DNA reads TGCGCCAGCAGCCAAGTTCAGGACAGGGGTCCGAACACTGAAGCTTTCTTT. It encodes CASSQVQDRGPNTEAFF.

The CDR3 sequence is CASSPRSGTGNEQFF. CDR3 nucleotides: TGTGCCAGCTCACCAAGGAGCGGGACAGGAAATGAGCAGTTCTTC. The chain is built from TRBV18 and TRBJ2-1, with D possibly matching TRBD1 (8 bases). From germline, CDR1 is KGHSH and CDR2 LQKENI. The CDR3 is 15 amino acids. Trimming cost V 2 bases and J 7 bases, with 15 bases left between them. The full variable domain, with the rest looked up from reference TRBV18 and TRBJ2-1, is NAGVMQNPRHLVRRRGQEARLRCSPMKGHSHVYWYRQLPEEGLKFMVYLQKENIIDESGMPKERFSAEFPKEGPSILRIQQVVRGDSAAYFCASSPRSGTGNEQFFGPGTRLTVL.

This chain joins TRBV7-9 and TRBJ2-5; TRBD2 aligns across 14 bases. The CDR3 has 15 residues. CDR1 and CDR2 (germline): SEHNR, FQNEAQ (reference sequence). The junction had 0 bases not matched to a gene; V was cut back by 4 bases and J by 2 bases. CDR3 in DNA: TGTGCCAGCAGCTGGACTAGCGGGGGGCAAGAGACCCAGTACTTC. This gives the protein CASSWTSGGQETQYF.

This chain uses TRBV25-1 with TRBJ2-7; TRBD1 matches 8 bases. CDR1 is MGHDK and CDR2 is SYGVNS in the germline V gene. Trimming cost V 6 bases and J 6 bases; bases outside gene matches: 7. This CDR3 is 13 amino acids long. CDR3 sequence (DNA): TGTGCCAGCAGGCCGACAGGGGCAAGCGAGCAGTACTTC. Protein: CASRPTGASEQYF.